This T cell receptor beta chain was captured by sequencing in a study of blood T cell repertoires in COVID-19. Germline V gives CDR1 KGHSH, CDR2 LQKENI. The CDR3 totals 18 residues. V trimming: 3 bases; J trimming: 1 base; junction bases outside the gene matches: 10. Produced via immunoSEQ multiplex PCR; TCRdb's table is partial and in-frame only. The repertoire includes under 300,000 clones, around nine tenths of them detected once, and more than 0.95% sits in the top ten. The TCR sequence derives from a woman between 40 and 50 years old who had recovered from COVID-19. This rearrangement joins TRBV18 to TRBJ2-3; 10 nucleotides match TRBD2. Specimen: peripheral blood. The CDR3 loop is CASSPLAGAVGGTDTQYF. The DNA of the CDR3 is TGTGCCAGCTCACCCCTAGCGGGAGCCGTCGGGGGCACAGATACGCAGTATTTT.